This entry lists 15 T cell receptor beta chains sequenced from one sample in a study of regulatory T cells in long-lasting Graves disease. Time point given: newly diagnosed GD, antithyroid drugs for less than 3 months. Isolated PBMC RNA provided the starting material for the TCR library. According to the study, TCR beta libraries were built with iRepertoire HTBI primers and CDR3-region Arm-PCR. Via MiXCR, TCRdb re-called the multiplex PCR reads, giving one row per CDR3 protein. The sample holds 560,000 or so distinct CDR3 sequences, roughly 15% seen once. These same records also appear under a second study, on T cells in Graves' hyperthyroidism and ophthalmopathy.

The specimen was peripheral blood mononuclear cells (PBMCs), collected at new diagnosis, from a patient treated with antithyroid drugs. These receptor sequences come from a man between 18 and 35 years old with Graves disease.

The chain has TRBV20-1 and TRBJ2-2; 11 bases match TRBD2. V lost 1 base and J lost 2; bases outside the gene matches: 0. Germline CDR1 is DFQATT and CDR2 is SNEGSKA (reference sequence). CDR3 length equals 15 residues. The CDR3 region has the DNA TGCAGTGCTAGAGGACTAGCGGGAAACACCGGGGAGCTGTTTTTT. Its protein product is CSARGLAGNTGELFF.

This clonotype has a handful of counts. The V gene is TRBV12-5, the J gene TRBJ2-2, with D unclear. The CDR3 length is 13 residues. Trimming cost V 4 bases and J 3 bases, with 6 bases left between them. CDR1 LGHNT and CDR2 FRNRAP come from the germline V gene. CDR3 sequence (DNA): TGTGCTAGTGGTTCCAGAGACACCGGGGAGCTGTTTTTT. Translated, it gives CASGSRDTGELFF.

This clonotype was seen just once. The chain recombines TRBV19 with TRBJ2-1; D may be TRBD1 or TRBD2 (5 bases each). This CDR3 is 14 amino acids long. Germline V gene sequence: CDR1 LNHDA, CDR2 SQIVND (reference sequence). V shed 4 bases and J shed 7 bases, with 14 bases lying between them. The CDR3 is CASSTLGTLNEQFF. As DNA, the CDR3 is TGTGCCAGTAGTACCCTAGGGACCTTAAATGAGCAGTTCTTC.

As for this clonotype: A much larger clone differs by one base, so this may be a read error. As the CDR3 is not closed by the conserved phenylalanine or tryptophan, this likely results from a read error. The chain has TRBV30 and TRBJ2-7; the match to TRBD2 covers 12 bases. Trimming at V came to 5 bases and at J to 4 bases, leaving 0 bases not matched to a gene. The CDR3 sequence is 12 residues long. Germline V gives CDR1 GTSNPN, CDR2 SVGIG (reference sequence). The DNA for the CDR3 is TGTGCCTGGGGGACTAGCGGGTACGAGCAGTACCTC. It encodes CAWGTSGYEQYL.

The sample holds many counts of this clonotype. The chain recombines TRBV2 with TRBJ1-1; D remains ambiguous. Germline V gene lookup returns CDR1 SNHLY and CDR2 FYNNEI. V was pared by 3 bases and J by 5 bases, with 10 bases between. The CDR3 length is 13 residues. For the CDR3, the DNA is TGTGCCAGCAGTGACGAAGGGAGGACTGAAGCTTTCTTT. Its translation is CASSDEGRTEAFF.

This clonotype showed up many times. The CDR3 region has the DNA TGTGCCAGCAGTTCCCCCCGGACTAGGAACGAGCAGTACTTC. Amino acids: CASSSPRTRNEQYF. The chain recombines TRBV27 with TRBJ2-7; TRBD2 matches 7 bases. The CDR3 has 14 amino acids. The J segment lost 5 bases and the V segment lost 4 bases, leaving 8 bases of the junction unmatched. Germline V gene lookup returns CDR1 MNHEY and CDR2 SMNVEV (reference sequence).

The chain is built from TRBV19 and TRBJ2-1, with D unclear. The V end was cut by 2 bases, the J end by 0 bases, with 8 bases between. The CDR3 is 15 amino acids. Per germline, CDR1 LNHDA and CDR2 SQIVND (reference sequence). CDR3 nucleotide sequence: TGTGCCAGTAGTATATTGGAATCCTCCTACAATGAGCAGTTCTTC. This sequence encodes CASSILESSYNEQFF.

This clonotype was seen a handful of times. This could be a read error, since a much larger clone is one nucleotide away. This chain connects TRBV28 to TRBJ2-7; tentative D call: TRBD1 (6 bases). The V gene lost 8 bases and the J gene lost 2 bases, with 16 bases spanning the gap. The CDR3 totals 14 residues. Germline V gene sequence: CDR1 MDHEN, CDR2 SYDVKM. CDR3 nucleotides: TGTGCCAGCGGGGGCAGAGGAACCGCCTACGAGCAGTACTTC. Protein: CASGGRGTAYEQYF.

In this sample, this clonotype turned up a few times. The rearrangement uses TRBV20-1 and TRBJ1-6, with 9 positions matching TRBD1. There are 16 residues in the CDR3. Looked up from germline, CDR1 is DFQATT and CDR2 is SNEGSKA (reference sequence). J gave up 0 bases and V 8 bases, and 8 bases lay outside the gene matches. The CDR3 coding sequence is TGCAGTACTTCCGGGACAGGGAGCTCCTATAATTCACCCCTCCACTTT. This gives the protein CSTSGTGSSYNSPLHF.

The chain joins TRBV20-1 to TRBJ1-5; D remains unclear. Germline V gene lookup returns CDR1 DFQATT and CDR2 SNEGSKA (reference sequence). CDR3 length: 14 residues. Trimming took 3 bases from V and 5 from J, leaving 14 bases between them. CDR3: CSASEGRRDQPQHF. CDR3 coding DNA: TGCAGTGCTAGCGAAGGGCGGAGAGATCAGCCCCAGCATTTT.

The rearrangement links TRBV29-1 to TRBJ2-5; maybe TRBD1 (7 bases). The V end was cut by 7 bases, the J end by 5 bases, with 23 bases between. This CDR3 comprises 15 residues. Germline CDR1 reads SQVTM; CDR2 reads ANQGSEA. As DNA, the CDR3 is TGCAGCGGCCAGGGGGGCGCAAGGGCCCCCGAGACCCAGTACTTC. Translation: CSGQGGARAPETQYF.

This clonotype occurred many times. The chain combines TRBV20-1 with TRBJ1-5; the D gene is possibly TRBD1 (6 bases). Deletions cut 3 bases from V and 3 bases from J, with 18 bases between. CDR3 length: 16 residues. In germline, CDR1 is DFQATT, CDR2 SNEGSKA (reference sequence). CDR3 nucleotide sequence: TGCAGTGCTAGCAGTTCGGGGGGCCAAACCAATCAGCCCCAGCATTTT. Its translation is CSASSSGGQTNQPQHF.

This sequence joins TRBV28 and TRBJ2-1; 15 bases map to TRBD2. The CDR3 has 16 amino acids. V gave up 4 bases and J gave up 7 bases; unmatched junction bases: 5. The germline V gene has CDR1 MDHEN and CDR2 SYDVKM. The CDR3 DNA reads as TGTGCCAGCAGTTACCCGGGACTAGCGGGAGGAAATGAGCAGTTCTTC. Its translation is CASSYPGLAGGNEQFF.

This clonotype was detected a few times. The V call is TRBV12-3 or TRBV12-4, the J call TRBJ2-3; D gene unclear. The CDR3 is 14 amino acids. Trimming shortened V by 1 base and J by 6 bases, and 11 bases separated the two germline ends. The CDR3 sequence is CASSLDINSDTQYF. Here the CDR3 DNA reads TGTGCCAGCAGTTTAGACATCAACTCGGATACGCAGTATTTT.

The rearrangement joins TRBV3-1 to TRBJ1-1; D may be TRBD1 (5 bases). The CDR3 extends over 15 amino acids. V was clipped by 3 bases and J by 5 bases, with 16 bases between them. Germline V gene lookup returns CDR1 LGHDT and CDR2 YNNKEL (reference sequence). The CDR3 coding sequence is TGTGCCAGCAGCCAGGATAGGGAGGGGCGAACTGAAGCTTTCTTT. Its protein is CASSQDREGRTEAFF.